A selection of T cell receptor beta chains follows, all from one sample in a study of brain metastases from non-small cell lung cancer. Repertoires were generated with immunoSEQ multiplex PCR, while TCRdb's copy carries only in-frame clones and drops some. Of about 3,800 clones in the sample, roughly 85% were seen once. The specimen was primary lung tumor tissue. The origin of the receptors is a donor aged 40 or over with non-small cell lung cancer. Each CDR3 is given with its conserved first and last residue.

V: TRBV18
CDR3: CASSPSRTSSYEQYF

V: TRBV2
CDR3: CASSGDRAQFMNTEAFF

V: TRBV3-1/TRBV3-2
CDR3: CASSRQGPDTQYF

V: TRBV5-1
CDR3: CASSFDGDNTGELFF

V: TRBV4-1
CDR3: CASSPGQGMNTEAFF

V: TRBV2
CDR3: CASRVYEQYF

V: TRBV7-9
CDR3: CASSLVEAYYGYTF

V: TRBV27
CDR3: CASRGNQTYNEQFF

V: TRBV18
CDR3: CASSPGTSYEQYF

V: TRBV6-5
CDR3: CASRPDGPYGYTF

V: TRBV11-1
CDR3: CASSPAGLGNNEQFF

V: TRBV6-1
CDR3: CASSDYLAGALNTGELFF

V: TRBV7-2
CDR3: CASSGTGSKDTQYF

V: TRBV6-5
CDR3: CASRGTPGNTIYF

V: TRBV9
CDR3: CASSVVTEQYF

V: TRBV7-6
CDR3: CASSPTGVHEQYF

V: TRBV5-4
CDR3: CASSPGQVNIQYF

V: TRBV5-5
CDR3: CASSLTPGQGASYF

V: TRBV5-1
CDR3: CASSTREGGNSPLHF

V: TRBV28
CDR3: CASSTFRDRAGDGYTF

V: TRBV7-3
CDR3: CASSRQGGEKLFF

V: TRBV10-3
CDR3: CAISESAAAGANVLTF

V: TRBV5-8
CDR3: CASSLGRVVDEQYF

V: TRBV7-2
CDR3: CASSLAGSGGMYF

V: TRBV28
CDR3: CASSLGQPRLQETQYF

V: TRBV29-1
CDR3: CSVEGGAEAFF

V: TRBV5-6
CDR3: CASSLNNQPQHF

V: TRBV7-9
CDR3: CASSLVGGQGLTYEQYF

V: TRBV7-9
CDR3: CASSLVLNTEAFF

V: TRBV5-1
CDR3: CASSLGGGNSPLHF

V: TRBV9
CDR3: CASSVGEQGAYEQFF

V: TRBV9
CDR3: CASSVAGSPLHF

V: TRBV11-3
CDR3: CASSSPRADEKLFF

V: TRBV5-4
CDR3: CASSLEDRNTIYF

V: TRBV11-3
CDR3: CASSSTEDSPLHF

V: TRBV5-1
CDR3: CASSPREADTEAFF

V: TRBV6-6
CDR3: CASLSGVYTF

V: TRBV4-1
CDR3: CASSHPIRDNQPQHF

V: TRBV5-1
CDR3: CASSLSGGQDEQYF

V: TRBV9
CDR3: CASSVASLWDTQYF

V: TRBV5-1
CDR3: CASSQSTANYGYTF

V: TRBV29-1
CDR3: CSVREGDGYTF

V: TRBV29-1
CDR3: CSVEGGTSRNYGYTF

V: TRBV12-3/TRBV12-4
CDR3: CASSLLSSYGYTF

V: TRBV6-1
CDR3: CTSSESRISGNTIYF

V: TRBV19
CDR3: CASSIIGNQPQHF

V: TRBV6-2/TRBV6-3
CDR3: CASSYFGTAYGYTF

V: TRBV5-8
CDR3: CASSLEGAFNSPLHF

V: TRBV3-1/TRBV3-2
CDR3: CASSGGQGASDDYEQYF

V: TRBV3-1/TRBV3-2
CDR3: CASSLQGTGEKLFF

V: TRBV3-1/TRBV3-2
CDR3: CASSQGAGLHNEQFF

V: TRBV2
CDR3: CASSPKGFNSPLHF

V: TRBV18
CDR3: CASSPPGTGDSNEQFF

V: TRBV6-1
CDR3: CASSATWVGMGNSPLHF